The source of this T cell receptor beta chain is a study of T-cell memory formation after mild COVID-19. TCRdb processed the 5' RACE reads anew with MiXCR; each CDR3 protein has one entry. Of about half a million distinct CDR3 sequences listed, approximately 18% are singletons. The CDR3 sequence is 15 residues long. Germline V CDR1 and CDR2: SGHNT, YENEEA. Deletions cut 0 bases from V and 2 bases from J, with 10 bases between. This clonotype was seen repeatedly, ten times or more. The chain is built from TRBV11-3 and TRBJ1-1; the D gene is possibly TRBD1 (5 bases). Sequencing used PBMCs or a T cell subset sorted from them (not recorded which). The clonotype was recovered from an adult woman who had mild COVID-19 (a few samples of this study predate the infection). Cell type and time point are not known. The CDR3 sequence is CASSLEPGTNTEAFF. In DNA form, the CDR3 reads TGTGCCAGCAGCTTAGAACCGGGGACTAACACTGAAGCTTTCTTT.